The 27 T cell receptor beta chains below all came from one sample that was sequenced in a study of Ad26.COV2.S vaccination and SARS-CoV-2 variants. Clones were sequenced by immunoSEQ multiplex PCR, and TCRdb holds only the in-frame ones, with some missing. The data show around 380,000 clones, around 85% seen once. The treatment denotes: around 19 received Ad26.COV2.S at low or high dose, single or two shots; 5 received placebo; per-sample allocation not given. Material that was analyzed had been drawn on day 63 after the first vaccine or placebo injection. Sequencing used peripheral blood, obtained in a trial of Ad26.COV2.S vaccine versus placebo. Every receptor here comes from a person between 18 and 65 years old who received the Ad26.COV2.S COVID-19 vaccine or a placebo.

The chain combines TRBV2 with TRBJ2-2, with 12 bases that match TRBD2. The CDR3 has 14 amino acids. The germline CDR1 and CDR2 sequences are SNHLY and FYNNEI. Trimming cost V 7 bases and J 6 bases; bases outside gene matches: 3. The CDR3 loop is CASKTSGGPGELFF. The CDR3 nucleotides are TGTGCCAGCAAAACTAGCGGGGGGCCCGGGGAGCTGTTTTTT.

The V call is TRBV11-2, the J call TRBJ1-2, with no clear D. Germline CDR1 is SGHAT and CDR2 is FQNNGV. V was trimmed by 1 base and J by 4 bases, leaving 7 bases between them. This CDR3 region has 13 residues. In nucleotides, the CDR3 is TGTGCCAGCAGCTTAGCGGCGGCCTATGGCTACACCTTC. Amino acid sequence: CASSLAAAYGYTF.

The rearrangement links TRBV3-1 (or the pseudogene TRBV3-2) to TRBJ1-2; 8 positions agree with TRBD1. Germline values: CDR1 LGHDT, CDR2 YNNKEL (reference sequence). J gave up 5 bases and V 1 base, and 6 bases lay outside the gene matches. The CDR3 spans 15 residues. DNA of the CDR3: TGTGCCAGCAGCCAAGGAACAGGGGGAGGTTATGGCTACACCTTC. As protein: CASSQGTGGGYGYTF.

The chain joins TRBV7-9 to TRBJ2-3; no firm D call. In germline, CDR1 is SEHNR, CDR2 FQNEAQ (reference sequence). CDR3 length: 16 residues. V shed 0 bases and J shed 2 bases, with 12 bases lying between them. CDR3 DNA: TGTGCCAGCAGCTTAGCGTTGCGGCCAAACACAGATACGCAGTATTTT. Encoded protein: CASSLALRPNTDTQYF.

The rearrangement joins TRBV4-1 to TRBJ1-3; unclear D gene. CDR3 size: 15 residues. The germline V and J ends were trimmed by 1 base and 4 bases, with 11 bases remaining between them. Germline V CDR1 and CDR2: MGHRA, YSYEKL. CDR3 coding DNA: TGCGCCAGCAGCCAAGGATCCGGGGTCGGAAACACCATATATTTT. As protein: CASSQGSGVGNTIYF.

This sequence joins TRBV24-1 and TRBJ2-5; D is perhaps TRBD1 (5 bases). The CDR3 has 13 amino acids. In germline, CDR1 is KGHDR, CDR2 SFDVKD. Trimming stripped 4 bases from V and 2 bases from J, with 7 bases between. The DNA of the CDR3 is TGTGCCACCAGTGAAGCAGGGCAAGAGACCCAGTACTTC. It encodes CATSEAGQETQYF.

In this sample, this clone turned up a few times. The V and J genes are TRBV9 and TRBJ2-1; 9 bases are a match to TRBD2. Trimming took 0 bases from V and 4 from J; bases not matched to a gene: 5. CDR1 SGDLS and CDR2 YYNGEE come from the germline V gene. The CDR3 extends over 16 amino acids. CDR3 region: CASSVDGTSLYNEQFF. The CDR3 nucleotides read TGTGCCAGCAGCGTAGACGGGACTAGCCTATACAATGAGCAGTTCTTC.

The rearrangement uses TRBV5-1 and TRBJ2-1; unclear D gene. This CDR3 contains 15 residues. V was shortened by 1 base and J by 0 bases, with 8 bases between the two germline ends. Germline V gene data show CDR1 as SGHRS and CDR2 as YFSETQ. The CDR3 DNA reads as TGCGCCAGCAGCTTGTTCGGAGCCTCCTACAATGAGCAGTTCTTC. Translation gives CASSLFGASYNEQFF.

The chain is built from TRBV7-9 and TRBJ2-3, with 9 nucleotides matching TRBD2. Losses at the gene ends were 1 base for V and 3 bases for J; bases not matched to a gene: 5. This CDR3 contains 16 residues. Germline CDR1 is SEHNR and CDR2 is FQNEAQ (reference sequence). CDR3 bases: TGTGCCAGCAGCTTAGAAGGTAGCGGGGGAACAGATACGCAGTATTTT. It specifies CASSLEGSGGTDTQYF.

The chain joins TRBV19 to TRBJ1-4; TRBD1 might be the D (5 bases). The V end lost 5 bases, the J end lost 0 bases, and 10 bases lay between the germline ends. Germline values: CDR1 LNHDA, CDR2 SQIVND (reference sequence). The CDR3 length is 15 residues. The CDR3 DNA reads as TGTGCCAGTAGTGTCGGGACCGCAACTAATGAAAAACTGTTTTTT. Its translation: CASSVGTATNEKLFF. Based on the CDR3 plus reference TRBV19 and TRBJ1-4, the full variable domain is DGGITQSPKYLFRKEGQNVTLSCEQNLNHDAMYWYRQDPGQGLRLIYYSQIVNDFQKGDIAEGYSVSREKKESFPLTVTSAQKNPTAFYLCASSVGTATNEKLFFGSGTQLSVL.

This clone showed up just a few times. CDR3 sequence (DNA): TGTGCCAGCAGCCACCCGTGGCAGCTCCAGGAAGCTTTCTTT. It specifies CASSHPWQLQEAFF. This chain connects TRBV7-9 to TRBJ1-1; no firm D call. The CDR3 spans 14 residues. Between the trimmed V and J ends, which lost 5 bases and 8 bases, there was a span of 18 bases. CDR1 and CDR2 (germline): SEHNR, FQNEAQ (reference sequence).

The rearrangement joins TRBV25-1 to TRBJ2-5; 7 bases match TRBD2. The CDR3 length is 16 residues. In germline, CDR1 is MGHDK, CDR2 SYGVNS. J gave up 3 bases and V 6 bases, and 13 bases lay outside the gene matches. CDR3 region: CASSPPREELKETQYF. As DNA, the CDR3 is TGTGCCAGCAGCCCGCCCCGGGAGGAGTTAAAAGAGACCCAGTACTTC.

The chain joins TRBV10-2 to TRBJ2-1; the match to TRBD2 covers 8 bases. The CDR3 spans 19 residues. Germline lookup yields CDR1 WSHSY and CDR2 SAAADI. V was clipped by 7 bases and J by 0 bases; unmatched bases: 17. DNA for the CDR3: TGCGCCAGCATTTCATCCCTTCTAGCGGGCCAAACCTCCTACAATGAGCAGTTCTTC. As protein: CASISSLLAGQTSYNEQFF.

The CDR3 is CASSELASHQPQHF. As DNA, the CDR3 is TGTGCCAGCAGTGAACTGGCCTCCCATCAGCCCCAGCATTTT. The V and J genes are TRBV2 and TRBJ1-5; D not certain. This CDR3 contains 14 residues. The V end lost 2 bases, the J end lost 5 bases, and 10 bases lay between the germline ends. Germline V gives CDR1 SNHLY, CDR2 FYNNEI. Drawing the rest from reference TRBV2 and TRBJ1-5, the complete variable domain is EPEVTQTPSHQVTQMGQEVILRCVPISNHLYFYWYRQILGQKVEFLVSFYNNEISEKSEIFDDQFSVERPDGSNFTLKIRSTKLEDSAMYFCASSELASHQPQHFGDGTRLSIL.

The rearrangement uses TRBV5-8 and TRBJ2-3; 8 positions agree with TRBD2. The V gene's germline CDR1 is SGHTS and CDR2 YDEGEE. The CDR3 has 16 amino acids. V shed 5 bases and J 4 bases; nucleotides not matched to a gene: 12. CDR3 nucleotides: TGTGCCAGCAGGGCCATTAGCGGGGATGCGGCAGATACGCAGTATTTT. It codes for CASRAISGDAADTQYF. Drawing the rest from reference TRBV5-8 and TRBJ2-3, the complete variable domain is EAGVTQSPTHLIKTRGQQATLRCSPISGHTSVYWYQQALGLGLQFLLWYDEGEERNRGNFPPRFSGRQFPNYSSELNVNALELEDSALYLCASRAISGDAADTQYFGPGTRLTVL.

Comment on this clone: Other DNA sequences in the sample encode the same CDR3. This sequence joins TRBV18 and TRBJ1-6, with D unresolved. V was pared by 3 bases and J by 8 bases, with 5 bases between. This CDR3 region has 12 residues. The V gene's germline CDR1 is KGHSH and CDR2 LQKENI. Here the CDR3 DNA reads TGTGCCAGCTCACCCCCCGATTCACCCCTCCACTTT. It encodes CASSPPDSPLHF.

The chain combines TRBV7-9 with TRBJ1-3; D not resolved. V lost 2 bases and J 0 bases, leaving 14 bases between the germline ends. CDR3 length: 17 amino acids. Per the germline V gene, CDR1 is SEHNR and CDR2 is FQNEAQ (reference sequence). Written as DNA, the CDR3 is TGTGCCAGCAGCTTAACGAGTCATCCTCCCTCTGGAAACACCATATATTTT. Translation: CASSLTSHPPSGNTIYF.

The rearrangement links TRBV2 to TRBJ1-1; D is uncertain. The CDR3 is 13 amino acids. Germline CDR1 reads SNHLY; CDR2 reads FYNNEI. Trimming removed 4 bases at V and 1 base at J, with 7 bases between. As DNA, the CDR3 is TGTGCCAGCAGTGGCAAGGGGAACACTGAAGCTTTCTTT. It translates to CASSGKGNTEAFF.

This chain links TRBV5-6 with TRBJ2-6; 8 nucleotides agree with TRBD2. CDR1 is SGHDT, CDR2 YYEEEE, per germline. The junction had 4 bases not matched to a gene; V was cut back by 3 bases and J by 2 bases. There are 16 residues in the CDR3. CDR3 nucleotide sequence: TGTGCCAGCAGCTCCGGGGGGGGCGCTGGGGCCAACGTCCTGACTTTC. It is translated as CASSSGGGAGANVLTF.

V and J are TRBV11-2 and TRBJ1-3; D not certain. The V gene's germline CDR1 is SGHAT and CDR2 FQNNGV. Deletions cut 2 bases from V and 2 bases from J, with 13 bases between. The CDR3 extends over 16 amino acids. CDR3 residues: CASSLLYDNPGNTIYF. DNA for the CDR3: TGTGCCAGCAGCTTATTATACGACAACCCTGGAAACACCATATATTTT.

The chain's CDR3 is CASSQHLGDRDKAFF. CDR3 DNA sequence: TGTGCCAGCAGCCAACATTTAGGGGACAGGGACAAAGCTTTCTTT. This rearrangement joins TRBV3-1 (or the pseudogene TRBV3-2) to TRBJ1-1, with 9 bases lining up with TRBD1. Per germline, CDR1 LGHDT and CDR2 YNNKEL (reference sequence). J lost 9 bases, V lost 2 bases, and 10 bases had no gene match. The CDR3 spans 15 residues.

The CDR3 spells CSVDSDFAYNEQFF. DNA of the CDR3: TGCAGCGTTGATTCCGACTTTGCCTACAATGAGCAGTTCTTC. The V and J genes are TRBV29-1 and TRBJ2-1, with D hard to call. The V gene's germline CDR1 is SQVTM and CDR2 ANQGSEA. The V and J ends lost 3 bases and 2 bases respectively, with 11 bases between them. This CDR3 is built from 14 residues.

The chain links TRBV29-1 to TRBJ1-1; no firm D call. The ends were cut back, 6 bases at V and 4 bases at J, with 9 bases in the middle. CDR3 size: 11 residues. Germline-derived CDR1 and CDR2 are SQVTM and ANQGSEA. The CDR3 spells CSVIGSTEAFF. For the CDR3, the DNA is TGCAGCGTCATTGGGAGCACTGAAGCTTTCTTT. Full variable domain (rest looked up from reference TRBV29-1 and TRBJ1-1): SAVISQKPSRDICQRGTSLTIQCQVDSQVTMMFWYRQQPGQSLTLIATANQGSEATYESGFVIDKFPISRPNLTFSTLTVSNMSPEDSSIYLCSVIGSTEAFFGQGTRLTVV.

CDR3 nucleotide sequence: TGTGCCAGCAGTTTCGGGGTTCAGCCCCAGCATTTT. It translates to CASSFGVQPQHF. The chain couples TRBV12-3 or TRBV12-4 to TRBJ1-5; D is unclear. With 3 bases removed from V and 6 bases from J, the gap between germline ends came to 6 bases. CDR3 length: 12 residues.

This sequence joins TRBV24-1 and TRBJ1-2; D is perhaps TRBD1 (6 bases). The V end was cut by 7 bases, the J end by 5 bases, with 10 bases between. CDR1 and CDR2 (germline): KGHDR, SFDVKD. This CDR3 is 12 amino acids long. CDR3 sequence (DNA): TGTGCCACCAGAAACAGGGAATATGGCTACACCTTC. Its translation is CATRNREYGYTF.

This chain joins TRBV6-1 and TRBJ1-6, with a tentative D call TRBD1 (5 bases). Looked up from germline, CDR1 is MNHNS and CDR2 is SASEGT. The CDR3 length is 14 residues. The germline V and J ends were trimmed by 0 bases and 7 bases, with 7 bases remaining between them. The CDR3 sequence: CASSEAGDNSPLHF. The CDR3 region has the DNA TGTGCCAGCAGTGAAGCGGGGGACAATTCACCCCTCCACTTT.

CDR3: CASSYLPVHTSSFYGYTF. In DNA, the CDR3 is TGTGCCAGCAGTTACCTTCCGGTACATACATCTTCTTTCTATGGCTACACCTTC. The chain uses TRBV6-2 or TRBV6-3 and TRBJ1-2; unclear D gene. CDR1 MNHEY and CDR2 SVGEGT come from the germline V gene. Trimming cost V 2 bases and J 4 bases, with 23 bases left between them. CDR3 length equals 18 residues.